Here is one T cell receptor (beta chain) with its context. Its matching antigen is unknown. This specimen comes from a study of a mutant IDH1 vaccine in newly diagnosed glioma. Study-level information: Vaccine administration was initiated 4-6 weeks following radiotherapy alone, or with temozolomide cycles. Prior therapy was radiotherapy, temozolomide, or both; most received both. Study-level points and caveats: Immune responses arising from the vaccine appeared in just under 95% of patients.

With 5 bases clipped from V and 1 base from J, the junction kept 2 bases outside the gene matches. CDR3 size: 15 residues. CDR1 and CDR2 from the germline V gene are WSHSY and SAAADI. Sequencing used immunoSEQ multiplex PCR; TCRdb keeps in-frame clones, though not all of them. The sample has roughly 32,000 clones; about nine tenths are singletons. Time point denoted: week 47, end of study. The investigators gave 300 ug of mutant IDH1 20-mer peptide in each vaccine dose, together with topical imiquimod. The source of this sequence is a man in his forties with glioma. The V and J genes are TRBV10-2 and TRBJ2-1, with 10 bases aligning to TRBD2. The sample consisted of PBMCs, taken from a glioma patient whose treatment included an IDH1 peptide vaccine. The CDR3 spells CASSLSGGSYNEQFF. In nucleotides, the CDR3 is TGCGCCAGCAGTCTTAGCGGGGGGTCCTACAATGAGCAGTTCTTC.